These 20 T cell receptor delta chains originate from one sample sequenced in a study of gamma-delta chains in newborns, infants, children (dated by TCRdb to about 2019). TCRdb lists the instrument as Illumina MiSeq. With CATT, TCRdb called clones again from the public reads; duplicate DNA rows were later joined. Recorded for this sample are under 13,000 delta-chain clones; 3.5% of them occurred a single time. 8% to 10% of the sample is held by the ten biggest clonotypes. What was sequenced was blood. These receptors were taken from a child who was a newborn, infant or young child, either healthy, febrile or measles-vaccinated (not recorded which).

This clone is termed medium-sized. This chain joins TRDV2 and TRDJ1, with 10 bases lining up with TRDD3. The CDR3 has 19 amino acids. Germline trimming cut 0 bases from V and 4 bases from J; bases unmatched to any gene: 16. From germline, CDR1 is GEAIGNYY and CDR2 EKD. The DNA of the CDR3 is TGTGCCTGTGACACCCTCCTACAACGGACTGGGGGATCAAGCGATAAACTCATCTTT. This gives the protein CACDTLLQRTGGSSDKLIF.

This clone was observed a few times. CDR3 DNA: TGTGCTCTTGGCCTGGGGGTACTGGGGTTGACCGATAAACTCATCTTT. It yields the protein CALGLGVLGLTDKLIF. This rearrangement joins TRDV1 to TRDJ1; 7 bases line up with TRDD3. This CDR3 is 16 amino acids long. Unmatched junction bases numbered 12, after V lost 6 bases and J lost 2 bases. In germline, CDR1 is TSWWSYY, CDR2 QGS.

About this clone: The sample has other DNA sequences that encode this CDR3 too. V usage is TRDV2 and J usage is TRDJ3; 10 bases are a match to TRDD3. CDR1 and CDR2 (germline): GEAIGNYY, EKD. CDR3 length: 19 amino acids. J gave up 1 base and V 0 bases, and 5 bases lay outside the gene matches. The CDR3 region has the DNA TGTGCCTGTGACACCTTGGGGGATACAGGGTCCTGGGACACCCGACAGATGTTTTTC. Translating gives CACDTLGDTGSWDTRQMFF.

This clone was found a few times. The chain combines TRDV2 with TRDJ1; TRDD2 or TRDD3 may be the D gene (5 bases each). The ends were cut back, 4 bases at V and 4 bases at J, with 21 bases in the middle. The CDR3 is 16 residues long. The germline V gene has CDR1 GEAIGNYY and CDR2 EKD. CDR3 sequence reads: CACDSLGTGHGDKLIF. The CDR3 DNA reads TGTGCCTGTGATTCCTTGGGTACTGGACATGGCGATAAACTCATCTTT.

This chain uses TRDV1 with TRDJ1, with D perhaps TRDD3 (6 bases). The CDR3 runs to 16 residues. Germline lookup yields CDR1 TSWWSYY and CDR2 QGS. Trimming shortened V by 6 bases and J by 0 bases, and 17 bases separated the two germline ends. The CDR3 region is CALGRSTGPYTDKLIF. CDR3 coding DNA: TGTGCTCTTGGAAGGAGTACTGGGCCTTACACCGATAAACTCATCTTT.

A few counts support this clone. TCRdb pairs this DNA with a much larger clone's protein that differs at residue 3, likely a read error; the protein shown was translated from the DNA. This rearrangement joins TRDV2 to TRDJ1; TRDD3 matches at 11 bases. The CDR3 length is 17 residues. CDR1 and CDR2 from the germline V gene are GEAIGNYY and EKD. CDR3: CARDPVSLGDTTDKLIF. CDR3 DNA sequence: TGTGCCCGTGACCCCGTGTCCCTGGGGGATACCACCGATAAACTCATCTTT.

The genes are TRDV2 and TRDJ1; D is undetermined. The J gene comes from matching the DNA to germline here; TCRdb lacks it. Trimming left V 4 bases short and J 1 base short, with 21 bases between. The CDR3 extends over 17 amino acids. Germline lookup yields CDR1 GEAIGNYY and CDR2 EKD. In nucleotides, the CDR3 is TGTGCCTGTGAGTATTCCGTCGTTCGACTAGGCACCGATAAACTCATCTTT. It codes for CACEYSVVRLGTDKLIF.

About this clone itself: The protein given in TCRdb and the translation of the DNA differ at residue 6, and the sequence presented here derives from the DNA. The chain carries TRAV29/DV5 and TRDJ1, with a possible D match to TRDD3 (5 bases). Germline CDR1 is NSMFDY and CDR2 is ISSIKDK. The CDR3 length is 15 residues. V was shortened by 2 bases and J by 1 base, with 15 bases between the two germline ends. This CDR3 is CAARGRNAGTDKLIF. Written as DNA, the CDR3 is TGTGCAGCAAGGGGGAGAAACGCGGGCACCGATAAACTCATCTTT.

This clone was seen a handful of times. The rearrangement joins TRDV1 to TRDJ1; TRDD3 agrees at 9 bases. Germline CDR1 reads TSWWSYY; CDR2 reads QGS. With V trimmed by 5 bases and J by 0 bases, 13 bases remained unmatched. The CDR3 spans 18 residues. CDR3 DNA sequence: TGTGCTCTTGGGTCCCCGGGAGGACCTGGGGGATACACCGATAAACTCATCTTT. Translating it yields CALGSPGGPGGYTDKLIF.

This clone was detected a few times. This chain links TRDV1 with TRDJ1; D not resolved. Per germline, CDR1 TSWWSYY and CDR2 QGS. V was trimmed by 0 bases and J by 10 bases, leaving 12 bases between them. This CDR3 has 13 amino acids. The chain's CDR3 is CALGELSWEGLIF. Here the CDR3 DNA reads TGTGCTCTTGGGGAACTAAGTTGGGAAGGACTCATCTTT.

The rearrangement joins TRDV1 to TRDJ2; TRDD3 might be the D (5 bases). CDR1 is TSWWSYY and CDR2 is QGS in the germline V gene. V lost 4 bases and J lost 0, with 15 bases in between. The length of the CDR3 is 17 residues. The CDR3 reads CALGAHTIGPLTAQLFF. CDR3 nucleotide sequence: TGTGCTCTTGGGGCGCATACGATAGGCCCTTTGACAGCACAACTCTTCTTT.

This clone is classed as medium-sized (0.01 to 0.1%). Within the sample, other DNA sequences also encode this same CDR3. V usage is TRDV2 and J usage is TRDJ1, with 11 positions matching TRDD3. V lost 0 bases, J lost 1 base, and 9 bases stayed unmatched. Germline V gives CDR1 GEAIGNYY, CDR2 EKD. The CDR3 runs 18 residues. CDR3 amino acids: CACDTLELGDTLTDKLIF. CDR3 coding DNA: TGTGCCTGTGACACCCTCGAGTTGGGGGATACGCTCACCGATAAACTCATCTTT.

A few counts support this clone. Distinct nucleotide sequences in the sample also encode this CDR3. J is TRDJ3 and V is TRDV2; 13 bases are a match to TRDD3. The CDR3 is made up of 21 amino acids. CDR1 and CDR2 from the germline V gene are GEAIGNYY and EKD. Unmatched junction bases numbered 10, after V lost 3 bases and J lost 0 bases. CDR3 in amino acids: CACDSLLGDTISSWDTRQMFF. CDR3 in DNA: TGTGCCTGTGACTCTCTACTGGGGGATACGATTAGCTCCTGGGACACCCGACAGATGTTTTTC.

This clone has just a few counts. This chain connects TRDV1 to TRDJ1; TRDD3 aligns across 9 bases. The V and J ends lost 1 base and 0 bases, in that order; junction bases with no gene match: 15. The CDR3 is 20 residues long. CDR1 TSWWSYY and CDR2 QGS come from the germline V gene. CDR3 in DNA: TGTGCTCTTGGGGAACGTTCGTTCGGACTGGGGGAAACTAACACCGATAAACTCATCTTT. Its protein product is CALGERSFGLGETNTDKLIF.

Only a few counts were recorded for this clone. The rearrangement uses TRDV2 and TRDJ3; D not resolved. CDR3 length: 15 residues. CDR1 and CDR2 from the germline V gene are GEAIGNYY and EKD. Trimming left V 3 bases short and J 5 bases short, with 10 bases between. The chain's CDR3 is CACDSIGGDTRQMFF. The CDR3 DNA reads TGTGCCTGTGACTCGATCGGAGGGGACACCCGACAGATGTTTTTC.

This clone has more than one count but fewer than ten. V usage is TRDV1 and J usage is TRDJ1; the match to TRDD3 covers 12 bases. The CDR3 sequence is 22 residues long. Looked up from germline, CDR1 is TSWWSYY and CDR2 is QGS. Unmatched junction bases numbered 17, after V lost 0 bases and J lost 0 bases. This chain's CDR3 is CALGELIPVTGGYWEYTDKLIF. CDR3 bases: TGTGCTCTTGGGGAACTTATTCCTGTTACTGGGGGATACTGGGAGTACACCGATAAACTCATCTTT.

V gene TRDV1 combines with J gene TRDJ1, with 12 bases lining up with TRDD3. CDR1 TSWWSYY and CDR2 QGS come from the germline V gene. Losses at the gene ends were 3 bases for V and 0 bases for J; bases not matched to a gene: 29. This CDR3 spans 25 amino acids. As DNA, the CDR3 is TGTGCTCTTGGGGATCCGTTGGGCACCTTACTGGGGGATACCTCACTCCTCCCGTACACCGATAAACTCATCTTT. This encodes CALGDPLGTLLGDTSLLPYTDKLIF.

The called J gene is TRDJ1, whereas the V gene has no call. CDR3 length equals 13 residues. The CDR3 sequence: CACDLLGDFKLIF. CDR3 DNA sequence: TGTGCCTGTGACCTCCTCGGCGACTTTAAACTCATCTTT.

This sequence joins TRDV3 and TRDJ1; TRDD3 matches 7 bases. Germline matching of the DNA provided the J gene here, since TCRdb leaves it blank. Per the germline V gene, CDR1 is TVYSNPD and CDR2 is GDNSRS (reference sequence). With V trimmed by 2 bases and J by 2 bases, 20 bases remained unmatched. The CDR3 length is 18 residues. CDR3 DNA sequence: TGTGCCTTTTCGGATACCTGGGGGGTGTCCCTCACGACCGATAAACTCATCTTT. Translation gives CAFSDTWGVSLTTDKLIF. The full variable domain, in which reference TRDV3 and TRDJ1 provide the parts outside the CDR3, is CDKVTQSSPDQTVASGSEVVLLCTYDTVYSNPDLFWYRIRPDYSFQFVFYGDNSRSEGADFTQGRFSVKHILTQKAFHLVISPVRTEDSATYYCAFSDTWGVSLTTDKLIFGKGTRVTVEP.

Note on this clone: In the same sample, other DNA sequences code for this CDR3. V and J are TRAV29/DV5 and TRDJ1, with D maybe TRDD3 (7 bases). The CDR3 has 21 amino acids. Germline CDR1 and CDR2: NSMFDY and ISSIKDK. Trimming cost V 3 bases and J 5 bases, with 38 bases left between them. The CDR3 is CAATPKRDPNVLLGYVDKLIF. CDR3 nucleotide sequence: TGTGCAGCAACCCCAAAGAGGGATCCCAACGTCCTACTGGGGTATGTTGATAAACTCATCTTT.